This T cell receptor beta chain is drawn from a study of T cells of healthy individuals. In TCRdb, the 5' RACE reads were re-called with MiXCR into one record per CDR3 protein. The sample lists 100,000 or so distinct CDR3 sequences, 15% to 20% occurring once. This clonotype has at least ten counts. The germline gives CDR1 SNHLY, CDR2 FYNNEI. J was trimmed by 0 bases and V by 5 bases; bases with no gene match: 7. The CDR3 extends over 17 amino acids. This TCR was recovered from a human donor in good health. The rearrangement joins TRBV2 to TRBJ1-6; 7 bases are shared with TRBD1. The CDR3 DNA is TGTGCCAGCAGTCAGGGGGAACCGAGCTCCTATAATTCACCCCTCCACTTT. It encodes CASSQGEPSSYNSPLHF.